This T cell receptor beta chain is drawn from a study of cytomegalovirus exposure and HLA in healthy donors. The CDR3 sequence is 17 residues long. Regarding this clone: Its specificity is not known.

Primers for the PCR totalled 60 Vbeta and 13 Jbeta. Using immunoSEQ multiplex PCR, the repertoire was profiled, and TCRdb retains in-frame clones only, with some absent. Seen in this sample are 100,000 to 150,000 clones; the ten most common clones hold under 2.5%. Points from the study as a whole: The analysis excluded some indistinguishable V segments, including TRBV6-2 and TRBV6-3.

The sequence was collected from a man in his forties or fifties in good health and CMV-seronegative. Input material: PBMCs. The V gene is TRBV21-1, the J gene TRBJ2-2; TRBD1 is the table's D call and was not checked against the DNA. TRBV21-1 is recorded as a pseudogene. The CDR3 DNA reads TGTGCCAGCAGCAAACTACCTAGGACAGGGCACACCGGGGAGCTGTTTTTT. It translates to CASSKLPRTGHTGELFF.